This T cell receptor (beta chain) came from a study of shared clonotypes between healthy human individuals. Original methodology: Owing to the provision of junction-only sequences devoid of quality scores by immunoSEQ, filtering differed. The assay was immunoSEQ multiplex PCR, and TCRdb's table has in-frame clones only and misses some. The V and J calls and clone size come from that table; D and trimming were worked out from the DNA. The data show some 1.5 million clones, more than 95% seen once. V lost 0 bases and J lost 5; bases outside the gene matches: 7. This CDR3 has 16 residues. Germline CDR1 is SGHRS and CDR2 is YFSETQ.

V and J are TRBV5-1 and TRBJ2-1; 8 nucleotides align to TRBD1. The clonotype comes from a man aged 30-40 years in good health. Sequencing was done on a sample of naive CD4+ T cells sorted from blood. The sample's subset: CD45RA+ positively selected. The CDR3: CASSLEPGTGNNEQFF. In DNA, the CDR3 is TGCGCCAGCAGCTTGGAACCCGGGACAGGTAACAATGAGCAGTTCTTC.